The rows below give T cell receptor beta chains drawn from one sample of a study of OX40 agonist ivuxolimab in advanced cancers. Libraries were prepared by immunoSEQ multiplex PCR; TCRdb keeps only in-frame clonotypes and omits some of them. The sample consists of some 83,000 clones, approximately 89% of them appearing once. Sequenced material: CD4+ or CD8+ T cells sorted from blood, taken in a trial of the OX40 agonist ivuxolimab. The receptor set was obtained from an adult with an advanced solid tumor such as melanoma, head and neck, liver or kidney cancer. Both conserved end residues are part of each CDR3. A D gene is named only where the DNA matches it firmly. Part of the rows lack a size; the others show once, few, many or a class for expanded clones.

D gene | clone size | CDR3 length | J gene | V gene | CDR3 protein | CDR3 DNA
- | - | 12 | TRBJ1-2 | TRBV19 | CASNRVGYGYTF | TGTGCCAGTAATCGTGTCGGCTATGGCTACACCTTC
- | - | 14 | TRBJ2-3 | TRBV30 | CAWAKGGASDTQYF | TGTGCCTGGGCTAAAGGGGGGGCTAGCGATACGCAGTATTTT
- | - | 16 | TRBJ2-7 | TRBV7-9 | CASSRGAVLKAYEQYF | TGTGCCAGCAGCAGGGGGGCAGTATTAAAGGCCTACGAGCAGTACTTC
TRBD2 | - | 15 | TRBJ2-3 | TRBV5-1 | CASSSSGGGRDTQYF | TGCGCCAGCAGCAGTAGCGGGGGGGGCCGAGATACGCAGTATTTT
- | - | 15 | TRBJ2-1 | TRBV5-1 | CASSLAPRGYNEQFF | TGCGCCAGCAGCTTGGCCCCGAGAGGCTACAATGAGCAGTTCTTC
- | - | 13 | TRBJ2-1 | TRBV7-9 | CASSLGRLNEQFF | TGTGCCAGCAGTCTCGGACGGCTAAATGAGCAGTTCTTC
TRBD2 | - | 15 | TRBJ2-3 | TRBV30 | CAWSVLYRGADTQYF | TGTGCCTGGAGTGTACTTTACCGGGGGGCAGATACGCAGTATTTT
- | - | 15 | TRBJ2-7 | TRBV4-1 | CASSQVRGRSYEQYF | TGCGCCAGCAGCCAAGTACGGGGGCGCTCCTACGAGCAGTACTTC
- | - | 13 | TRBJ1-5 | TRBV7-3 | CASSLGPDQPQHF | TGTGCCAGCAGCTTAGGGCCGGATCAGCCCCAGCATTTT
- | - | 15 | TRBJ1-5 | TRBV6-1 | CASSATGSSAQPQHF | TGTGCCAGCAGTGCCACAGGGTCCTCCGCTCAGCCCCAGCATTTT
- | few | 13 | TRBJ1-1 | TRBV29-1 | CSVVWQPNTEAFF | TGCAGCGTTGTGTGGCAGCCGAACACTGAAGCTTTCTTT
- | - | 14 | TRBJ1-2 | TRBV7-2 | CASSLLRASVGYTF | TGTGCCAGCAGCTTACTAAGGGCTTCGGTTGGCTACACCTTC
- | once | 14 | TRBJ1-1 | TRBV4-2 | CASSQDPGFTEAFF | TGTGCCAGCAGCCAAGATCCGGGTTTCACTGAAGCTTTCTTT
- | few | 13 | TRBJ2-5 | TRBV5-1 | CASSVDTQETQYF | TGCGCCAGCAGCGTGGACACGCAAGAGACCCAGTACTTC
- | - | 14 | TRBJ1-5 | TRBV28 | CASSPRSGVQPQHF | TGTGCCAGCAGTCCCCGCTCAGGGGTCCAGCCCCAGCATTTT
- | - | 15 | TRBJ1-1 | TRBV11-2 | CASSFLWRPDTEAFF | TGTGCCAGCAGCTTCCTTTGGCGGCCTGACACTGAAGCTTTCTTT
- | - | 13 | TRBJ2-3 | TRBV29-1 | CSVGSTTGDTQYF | TGCAGCGTTGGGTCCACAACGGGCGATACGCAGTATTTT
- | - | 12 | TRBJ2-3 | TRBV2 | CASSVQGGVQYF | TGTGCCAGCAGTGTTCAAGGTGGGGTGCAGTATTTT
- | - | 16 | TRBJ2-2 | TRBV5-1 | CASSLGGRANTGELFF | TGCGCCAGCAGCTTGGGAGGCAGAGCGAACACCGGGGAGCTGTTTTTT
- | - | 15 | TRBJ2-7 | TRBV7-8 | CASSARPRSDYEQYF | TGTGCCAGCAGCGCTAGGCCACGGTCAGATTACGAGCAGTACTTC
- | - | 15 | TRBJ1-1 | TRBV5-5 | CASSQGTNMNTEAFF | TGTGCCAGCAGCCAAGGGACAAATATGAACACTGAAGCTTTCTTT
- | - | 14 | TRBJ2-3 | TRBV14 | CASSQVGQPDTQYF | TGTGCCAGCAGCCAAGTAGGTCAGCCAGATACGCAGTATTTT
- | - | 15 | TRBJ1-2 | TRBV27 | CASSFSSGRGYGYTF | TGTGCCAGCAGTTTTTCAAGTGGAAGGGGCTATGGCTACACCTTC
TRBD1 | - | 14 | TRBJ1-2 | TRBV7-9 | CASSPRGLGYGYTF | TGTGCCAGCAGCCCCAGGGGGCTCGGCTATGGCTACACCTTC
- | - | 14 | TRBJ1-1 | TRBV5-1 | CASSPPGGLTEAFF | TGCGCCAGCAGTCCCCCGGGGGGCCTCACTGAAGCTTTCTTT
- | - | 15 | TRBJ2-5 | TRBV18 | CASSPRGEGEETQYF | TGTGCCAGCTCACCAAGGGGTGAGGGTGAAGAGACCCAGTACTTC
TRBD2 | - | 15 | TRBJ2-1 | TRBV6-5 | CASSPVAGGPHEQFF | TGTGCCAGCAGTCCAGTAGCGGGAGGGCCGCATGAGCAGTTCTTC
- | - | 16 | TRBJ2-1 | TRBV9 | CASSASGGLSYNEQFF | TGTGCCAGCAGCGCCTCCGGGGGTCTTTCCTACAATGAGCAGTTCTTC
- | - | 12 | TRBJ2-5 | TRBV30 | CAWGNYQETQYF | TGTGCCTGGGGTAATTACCAAGAGACCCAGTACTTC
- | - | 12 | TRBJ1-2 | TRBV6-1 | CASSVGVRGYTF | TGTGCCAGCAGTGTTGGGGTGCGGGGCTACACCTTC
TRBD2 | - | 17 | TRBJ2-1 | TRBV19 | CASSIPSRAGGPAEQFF | TGTGCCAGTAGTATCCCCTCGCGGGCGGGAGGGCCGGCCGAACAGTTCTTC
- | - | 13 | TRBJ1-1 | TRBV29-1 | CSSRSETNTEAFF | TGCAGCTCCCGGTCGGAGACGAACACTGAAGCTTTCTTT
- | - | 13 | TRBJ2-1 | TRBV6-1 | CASLQPPQDEQFF | TGTGCCAGCTTACAGCCGCCCCAGGATGAGCAGTTCTTC
- | - | 12 | TRBJ1-5 | TRBV27 | CASSFNNQPQHF | TGTGCCAGCAGTTTCAACAATCAGCCCCAGCATTTT
- | - | 12 | TRBJ2-3 | TRBV7-9 | CASSPDTDTQYF | TGTGCCAGCAGCCCCGACACAGATACGCAGTATTTT
- | - | 14 | TRBJ1-2 | TRBV6-5 | CASSYGTTNYGYTF | TGTGCCAGCAGCTACGGGACAACGAACTATGGCTACACCTTC
TRBD1 | few | 13 | TRBJ2-7 | TRBV19 | CASSKQGENEQYF | TGTGCCAGTAGTAAGCAGGGGGAGAACGAGCAGTACTTC
- | - | 14 | TRBJ2-7 | TRBV9 | CASSEDLRAYEQYF | TGTGCCAGCAGCGAGGACTTACGAGCCTACGAGCAGTACTTC
TRBD1 | - | 17 | TRBJ1-1 | TRBV18 | CASSLFRDSGGNTEAFF | TGTGCCAGCTCTCTCTTCCGGGACAGTGGGGGGAACACTGAAGCTTTCTTT
- | - | 14 | TRBJ2-3 | TRBV5-6 | CASSYPGARDTQYF | TGTGCCAGCAGCTATCCCGGGGCGCGGGATACGCAGTATTTT
TRBD1 | few | 14 | TRBJ1-2 | TRBV28 | CASRWDRGDEGYTF | TGTGCCAGCAGGTGGGACAGGGGGGATGAAGGCTACACCTTC
TRBD2 | - | 14 | TRBJ2-3 | TRBV11-3 | CASSSSGVPDTQYF | TGTGCCAGCAGCTCTAGCGGGGTTCCAGATACGCAGTATTTT
TRBD2 | - | 14 | TRBJ2-3 | TRBV2 | CASSSGRGVDTQYF | TGTGCCAGCAGTAGCGGGAGAGGGGTAGATACGCAGTATTTT
- | - | 16 | TRBJ1-2 | TRBV10-3 | CAISEGSSGGAYGYTF | TGTGCCATCAGTGAAGGTTCATCGGGTGGAGCTTATGGCTACACCTTC
- | - | 14 | TRBJ1-6 | TRBV6-6 | CASSSGGYNSPLHF | TGTGCCAGCAGTTCGGGAGGATATAATTCACCCCTCCACTTT
- | - | 13 | TRBJ1-1 | TRBV5-4 | CASSFDKNTEAFF | TGTGCCAGCAGCTTCGACAAGAACACTGAAGCTTTCTTT
TRBD1 | - | 14 | TRBJ1-1 | TRBV2 | CASTVDRSGTEAFF | TGTGCCAGCACAGTGGACAGGTCGGGCACTGAAGCTTTCTTT
- | - | 16 | TRBJ2-5 | TRBV5-4 | CASSQPPGDTQETQYF | TGTGCCAGCAGCCAACCCCCAGGGGACACCCAAGAGACCCAGTACTTC
- | - | 15 | TRBJ1-2 | TRBV30 | CAWTHRVAMASGYTF | TGTGCCTGGACTCATAGGGTCGCTATGGCTTCTGGCTACACCTTC
- | - | 14 | TRBJ1-4 | TRBV2 | CASSGRRTNEKLFF | TGTGCCAGCAGTGGTCGGCGGACTAATGAAAAACTGTTTTTT
- | - | 14 | TRBJ1-2 | TRBV5-5 | CASSSGQYSYGYTF | TGTGCCAGCAGCTCAGGACAGTACTCCTATGGCTACACCTTC
TRBD2 | - | 19 | TRBJ2-3 | TRBV5-1 | CASSAGLAGGFWGTDTQYF | TGCGCCAGCAGCGCCGGACTAGCGGGGGGCTTTTGGGGCACAGATACGCAGTATTTT
TRBD1 | - | 17 | TRBJ1-3 | TRBV5-1 | CASSLGTGTGSGNTIYF | TGCGCCAGCAGCTTGGGGACCGGGACAGGCTCTGGAAACACCATATATTTT